This T cell receptor (beta chain) was obtained from a study of T cell responses to AZD1222 COVID-19 vaccine (dated by TCRdb to about 2021). The study in broad terms: AZD1222 recipients whose second dose came at about 4 weeks and those whose second dose came at about 12 weeks were combined into one group, since spike-specific TCR depth and breadth did not differ between the two schedules. Trial participants were enrolled by age into 18-55, 56-69 and 70-plus year subgroups, with approximately 160, 26 and 62 TCR-sequenced participants respectively. TCR sequencing covered approximately 230 trial participants: roughly 200 given two doses of AZD1222 and 26 given two doses of MenACWY control vaccine. The research as a whole found: No day 14 peak-response samples were available, so repertoires were characterized only after the peak T cell response. A significant rise in spike-specific TCR breadth and depth was observed after two AZD1222 doses relative to day 0 and relative to MenACWY recipients. Reportedly, almost half of the unique spike-specific TCRs recognized epitopes lying outside the regions that are mutated in the B.1.351 and B.1.1.7 variants. CD4 TCRs associated with the vaccine covered the entire spike protein, and the dominant responses were in regions 160-218 and 743-854. In the small 56-69-year group, the increase in depth fell short of significance, most likely because of low power. Participants were mostly white British, with more females than males. The authors suggested clonal diversity may have been underestimated. Conclusions about previously exposed vaccinees are limited because only six or seven AZD1222 recipients were SARS-CoV-2 seropositive at baseline.

The time point label of this sample denotes: baseline before first vaccination. The vaccinee samples were drawn from two UK trials, COV001 and COV002, one of which was a single-blind randomized controlled phase 2/3 trial testing AZD1222 (ChAdOx1 nCoV-19) in healthy adults. For TCRbeta chain sequencing, PBMC samples were collected from trial participants at day 0 and at day 28 after the second dose. About this clone: No antigen is known for it. No qualities accompany the bases; no much larger clone lies one base away.

The CDR3 contains 16 residues, cysteine and phenylalanine counted. The CDR3 DNA has 48 bases and is translated from base 1. CDR1 SGHNT and CDR2 YENEEA are derived from the germline V gene. V is cut back by 1 base and J by 5 bases, with 3 bases in the junction unmatched. The CDR3 regions of human TCRbeta chains were analyzed by immunosequencing. As for how the authors treated the data: TCRs in the repertoires were matched against a reference library of SARS-CoV-2-specific TCRs that had been generated with the MIRA antigen-specificity platform. Breadth was defined as the fraction of unique TCRs that were SARS-CoV-2-associated, and depth was defined as the fraction of total T cells that were SARS-CoV-2-associated. Using the MIRA data, each spike-specific TCR was assigned both to the spike region to which the TCR was reactive and to a CD4 or CD8 class. Log10-transformed breadth and depth values were compared by one-way ANOVA with Sidak's multiple comparisons tests. Drawn from immuneACCESS, this table holds only the in-frame rearrangements with V and J called that TCRdb kept. Clones are partly lost; checked studies trace under half to an unresolved V gene and leave the rest unexplained. V and J calls and clone size are copied from that table; D and trimming were computed from the DNA. The sample table contains about 120,000 clones; only one count was recorded for more than 75% of them. More than 20% of the sample is held by the ten biggest clonotypes.

Source: peripheral blood, taken on day 0 of AZD1222 vaccination. The TCR originated in an adult in good health. The chain is encoded by TRBV11-3 joined to TRBJ2-2, and 11 bases in between align with TRBD2. The CDR3 protein sequence reads: CASSLATSGTTGELFF. The nucleotide sequence is given as TGTGCCAGCAGCTTAGCGACTAGCGGGACTACCGGGGAGCTGTTTTTT.